A selection of T cell receptor beta chains follows, all from one sample in a study of cytomegalovirus exposure and HLA in healthy donors. The protocol was immunoSEQ multiplex PCR, while the TCRdb copy is restricted to in-frame clones and leaves out a portion. The top ten clones hold roughly 3.2% of a sample with more than 140,000 clones, more than 75% of them seen once. The specimen was PBMCs. These receptors were obtained from a man younger than 35 in good health and CMV-seropositive. Each CDR3 is given with its conserved first and last residue. D genes are given only for firm matches. The size field is filled for only some rows; it gives once, few, many or a size class.

clone_size	v_call	j_call	d_call	cdr3_nt	cdr3_aa
.	TRBV5-7	TRBJ2-1	TRBD2	TGTGCCAGCAGCTTGGGTGGCGGGAGGAACGGTGAGCAGTTCTTC	CASSLGGGRNGEQFF
.	TRBV6-1	TRBJ1-1	.	TGTGCCAGCAGACCGCGACAGGTTGAAGCTTTCTTT	CASRPRQVEAFF
.	TRBV29-1	TRBJ2-1	.	TGCAGCGTTGACGGGGTAACTCCGACTAACTACAATGAGCAGTTCTTC	CSVDGVTPTNYNEQFF
.	TRBV14	TRBJ2-1	TRBD2	TGTGCCAGCAGCCAGACTGTTCTAGCGGGATCTTACCATGAGCAGTTCTTC	CASSQTVLAGSYHEQFF
.	TRBV10-1	TRBJ2-3	.	TGCGCCAGCAGTGAGTCGGGAGTGCTCACAGATACGCAGTATTTT	CASSESGVLTDTQYF
.	TRBV6-5	TRBJ1-2	.	TGTGCCAGCAGTTACTCAGCAGGGTACGGCTACACCTTC	CASSYSAGYGYTF
.	TRBV6-1	TRBJ2-3	TRBD1	TGTGCCAGCAGTGAAGTCTACAGGGGGAACACAGATACGCAGTATTTT	CASSEVYRGNTDTQYF
.	TRBV19	TRBJ1-1	.	TGTGCCAGTAGTATGGCCAGGAACACTGAAGCTTTCTTT	CASSMARNTEAFF
few	TRBV6-5	TRBJ1-6	.	TGTGCCAGCAGTTACACCAGGGTGTGGAGTTCACCCCTCCACTTT	CASSYTRVWSSPLHF
few	TRBV18	TRBJ2-7	.	TGTGCCAGCTCACCAGAGGGGGCCTACGAGCAGTACTTC	CASSPEGAYEQYF
few	TRBV5-4	TRBJ2-2	TRBD1	TGTGCCAGCAGCCTCGGGACAGGGACCGGGGAGCTGTTTTTT	CASSLGTGTGELFF
.	TRBV5-8	TRBJ1-1	.	TGTGCCAGCAGCTTAAGGCAGGGCAGCACTGAAGCTTTCTTT	CASSLRQGSTEAFF
.	TRBV28	TRBJ1-1	.	TGTGCCAGCAGTATCACTCGTGAGGTGGCTTTCTTT	CASSITREVAFF
few	TRBV28	TRBJ2-7	TRBD2	TGTGCCAGCAGTTTATCGGGACTAGCGGGAGGGGTGCAGTACTTC	CASSLSGLAGGVQYF
.	TRBV4-1	TRBJ2-2	TRBD2	TGCGCCAGCAGCCATCCCCTCGTGGGGGGGTTCGGGGAGCTGTTTTTT	CASSHPLVGGFGELFF
once	TRBV2	TRBJ1-1	.	TGTGCCAGTGAGACGGGAGTGCTAAATACTGAAGCTTTCTTT	CASETGVLNTEAFF
.	TRBV15	TRBJ2-1	TRBD2	TGTGCCACCAGCCCTGACGGGGGGGTCGGCAATGAGCAGTTCTTC	CATSPDGGVGNEQFF
.	TRBV6-1	TRBJ1-4	.	TGTGCCAGCAGTGAAGCAGATGAGGGAAAACTGTTTTTT	CASSEADEGKLFF
few	TRBV28	TRBJ2-2	TRBD2	TGTGCCAGCAGTTATGGGGCTAGCGGGACGAACACCGGGGAGCTGTTTTTT	CASSYGASGTNTGELFF
.	TRBV7-9	TRBJ1-2	.	TGTGCCAGCAGCCCAAATACAGGGACCTATGGCTACACCTTC	CASSPNTGTYGYTF
.	TRBV30	TRBJ1-2	.	TGTGCCTGGAGCCCTAACCAGGGCCCGTATGGCTACACCTTC	CAWSPNQGPYGYTF
few	TRBV6-6	TRBJ1-4	TRBD1	TGTGCCAGCAGTACAGACAGGGGGGGACTGTTTTTT	CASSTDRGGLFF
.	TRBV4-1	TRBJ2-7	.	TGCGCCAGCAGCCAAGAAGGAGGAGAGTCGGACGAGCAGTACTTC	CASSQEGGESDEQYF
.	TRBV28	TRBJ1-1	.	TGTGCCAGCAGCCCCAGCTGGGGGGGTGTGACTGAAGCTTTCTTT	CASSPSWGGVTEAFF
medium-sized	TRBV7-9	TRBJ2-1	TRBD2	TGTGCCAGCAGCTTCGAGAGTTCGCGTCTAGCGGTTTACAATGAGCAGTTCTTC	CASSFESSRLAVYNEQFF
.	TRBV19	TRBJ2-1	.	TGTGCCAGTAGTATTAGGACAACTGGCTCCTACAATGAGCAGTTCTTC	CASSIRTTGSYNEQFF
.	TRBV6-1	TRBJ1-1	.	TGTGCCAGCAGTGGATCCTACGGGTCTAACACTGAAGCTTTCTTT	CASSGSYGSNTEAFF